This T cell receptor (beta chain) was sequenced for a study of identical twins. The study, taken as a whole, reports: Within beta out-of-frame sequences, the excess sharing observed between twins was weaker. The models gave estimates that fell short of the out-of-frame TCR alpha sharing seen in monozygotic twins. Out-of-frame alpha sequences common to twins exhibited an excess of low generation probability.

TCRdb fed the 5' RACE reads into MiXCR, producing one record per CDR3 protein. The sample carries roughly 290,000 distinct CDR3 sequences, roughly 9.7% recorded once. This clonotype was counted a few times. Its antigen is undetermined. V was pared by 6 bases and J by 6 bases, with 16 bases of the junction left unmatched. CDR1 SEHNR and CDR2 FQNEAQ come from the germline V gene (reference sequence). The CDR3 extends over 16 amino acids. The same data also contributed to another study, on yellow fever vaccine responses in identical twins.

The sequenced material came from CD8+ T cells sorted from blood. The V call is TRBV7-9, the J call TRBJ1-1; 7 nucleotides align to TRBD1. This TCR was recovered from a woman aged 18-35 years in good health. Here the CDR3 reads CASRSRQGTFEAEAFF. In DNA, the CDR3 is TGTGCCAGCAGAAGCCGACAGGGAACGTTTGAGGCTGAAGCTTTCTTT.